This entry lists 21 T cell receptor beta chains sequenced from one sample in a study of blood T cells in healthy people across ages. The authors ran a second PCR of roughly 6 to 11 cycles using a sample-barcoded 5' primer and a J-beta primer mix. Via MiXCR, TCRdb re-called the 5' RACE reads, giving one row per CDR3 protein. The table has about 1.8 million distinct CDR3 sequences, approximately 50% seen once. Sequencing was carried out using blood. The source is a woman between 40 and 55 years old in good health.

The chain couples TRBV15 to TRBJ1-6, with D perhaps TRBD1 (5 bases). The CDR3 length is 13 residues. Trimming removed 1 base at V and 9 bases at J, with 7 bases between. Germline assignment: CDR1 LNHNV and CDR2 YYDKDF (reference sequence). CDR3 DNA sequence: TGTGCCACCAGCAGAGCTGGGACTTCACCCCTCCACTTT. It encodes CATSRAGTSPLHF.

Worth noting for this clonotype: The CDR3 carries no conserved terminal phenylalanine or tryptophan, so it likely arises from a read error. This chain uses TRBV15 with TRBJ2-1; D remains unclear. The germline gives CDR1 LNHNV, CDR2 YYDKDF (reference sequence). The CDR3 totals 13 residues. V was shortened by 1 base and J by 8 bases, with 9 bases between the two germline ends. As DNA, the CDR3 is TGTGCCACCAGCAGAGGGGATACCGATGAGCAGTTCGTC. The encoded protein is CATSRGDTDEQFV.

The rearrangement links TRBV20-1 to TRBJ1-6; D gene unclear. CDR1 is DFQATT and CDR2 is SNEGSKA in the germline V gene (reference sequence). This CDR3 comprises 14 residues. V was clipped by 0 bases and J by 6 bases, with 9 bases between them. The CDR3 sequence is CSARDPGSNSPLHF. The CDR3 DNA reads as TGCAGTGCTAGAGACCCCGGGAGTAATTCACCCCTCCACTTT.

The chain couples TRBV24-1 to TRBJ2-4, with 8 bases matching TRBD1. This CDR3 is 16 amino acids long. V was pared by 2 bases and J by 5 bases, with 7 bases of the junction left unmatched. CDR1 is KGHDR, CDR2 SFDVKD, per germline. The chain's CDR3 is CATSDSGTGKQNIQYF. In DNA form, the CDR3 reads TGTGCCACCAGTGATTCCGGGACAGGAAAACAAAACATTCAGTACTTC.

The chain uses TRBV2 and TRBJ2-7; TRBD1 is a possible D gene (6 bases). The V gene's germline CDR1 is SNHLY and CDR2 FYNNEI. V was clipped by 3 bases and J by 3 bases, with 18 bases between them. The CDR3 is made up of 16 amino acids. The CDR3 coding sequence is TGTGCCAGCAGTGAGGGGGCCAGGGTACTTTTCTACGAGCAGTACTTC. Protein product: CASSEGARVLFYEQYF.

This clonotype came up a few times. The rearrangement joins TRBV3-1 to TRBJ2-5, with D tentatively TRBD1 (6 bases). The CDR3 loop spans 14 amino acids. CDR1 and CDR2 from the germline V gene are LGHDT and YNNKEL (reference sequence). The ends were cut back, 5 bases at V and 5 bases at J, with 15 bases in the middle. The CDR3: CASSAHPRGETQYF. The CDR3 DNA sequence: TGTGCCAGCAGCGCCCACCCGAGGGGGGAGACCCAGTACTTC.

This sequence joins TRBV2 and TRBJ2-1; D may be TRBD1 (5 bases). Trimming pared 6 bases from V and 5 bases from J, leaving 11 bases between. Germline assignment: CDR1 SNHLY and CDR2 FYNNEI. The CDR3 has 13 residues. The DNA of the CDR3 is TGTGCCAGCAGAGACAGCCCGAACAATGAGCAGTTCTTC. Translating it yields CASRDSPNNEQFF.

To note about this clonotype: The final CDR3 position lacks the conserved phenylalanine or tryptophan, pointing to a likely read error. The chain employs TRBV5-1 and TRBJ2-7; 8 bases agree with TRBD1. Germline V lookup: CDR1 SGHRS, CDR2 YFSETQ. This CDR3 has 16 residues. V lost 4 bases and J lost 0; bases outside the gene matches: 9. The CDR3 sequence: CASSPLGQASSYEQYL. CDR3 bases: TGCGCCAGCAGCCCGCTGGGACAGGCCAGCTCCTACGAGCAGTACTTA.

The chain joins TRBV27 to TRBJ1-4; D possibly corresponds to TRBD1 (5 bases). The CDR3 runs 15 residues. Germline V CDR1 and CDR2: MNHEY, SMNVEV (reference sequence). V lost 5 bases to trimming and J lost 3 bases, with 13 bases between them. CDR3 coding DNA: TGTGCCAGCAGTGACGAAGAGGGACCTAATGAAAAACTGTTTTTT. It codes for CASSDEEGPNEKLFF.

The chain carries TRBV3-1 and TRBJ2-1; TRBD2 matches 8 bases. From germline, CDR1 is LGHDT and CDR2 YNNKEL (reference sequence). The CDR3 extends over 16 amino acids. V was pared by 3 bases and J by 1 base, with 5 bases of the junction left unmatched. CDR3 nucleotides: TGTGCCAGCAGCCATTTCGGGGGGGAGTCCTACAATGAGCAGTTCTTC. Translated: CASSHFGGESYNEQFF.

This chain uses TRBV6-5 with TRBJ1-6; D uncertain. This CDR3 comprises 17 residues. Looked up from germline, CDR1 is MNHEY and CDR2 is SVGAGI. V lost 0 bases and J lost 0, with 9 bases in between. This chain's CDR3 is CASSYSCGSSYNSPLHF. The CDR3 DNA reads as TGTGCCAGCAGTTACTCTTGCGGAAGCTCCTATAATTCACCCCTCCACTTT.

The V and J genes are TRBV5-6 and TRBJ2-6; D gene uncertain. This CDR3 is built from 13 residues. Trimming pared 4 bases from V and 2 bases from J, leaving 4 bases between. Germline CDR1 SGHDT, CDR2 YYEEEE. The CDR3 protein is CASSETGANVLTF. The CDR3 DNA is TGTGCCAGCAGCGAGACTGGGGCCAACGTCCTGACTTTC.

The chain employs TRBV27 and TRBJ1-2; TRBD1 agrees at 11 bases. V shed 0 bases and J 2 bases; nucleotides not matched to a gene: 17. Germline V gives CDR1 MNHEY, CDR2 SMNVEV (reference sequence). The CDR3 is 21 residues long. The chain's CDR3 is CASSLSHLTGTGGMWNYGYTF. The CDR3 bases are TGTGCCAGCAGTTTATCCCATCTGACCGGGACAGGGGGGATGTGGAACTATGGCTACACCTTC.

The V gene is TRBV28, the J gene TRBJ1-2; D uncertain. Per the germline V gene, CDR1 is MDHEN and CDR2 is SYDVKM. V shed 5 bases and J shed 7 bases, with 14 bases lying between them. This CDR3 has 13 residues. Written as DNA, the CDR3 is TGTGCCAGCAGTACGGCGCCCGCCCTTGGCTACACCTTC. Protein sequence: CASSTAPALGYTF.

The rearrangement uses TRBV7-9 and TRBJ2-5, with 8 nucleotides matching TRBD1. Germline V lookup: CDR1 SEHNR, CDR2 FQNEAQ (reference sequence). Trimming took 5 bases from V and 2 from J; bases not matched to a gene: 10. The CDR3 consists of 16 residues. In DNA form, the CDR3 reads TGTGCCAGCAGCAGAACCGGGACAGGCTATCAAGAGACCCAGTACTTC. Its translation is CASSRTGTGYQETQYF.

In regard to this clonotype: This may arise from a read error, as a much more abundant clone is one base away. V and J are TRBV18 and TRBJ2-3; 8 nucleotides agree with TRBD1. Per germline, CDR1 KGHSH and CDR2 LQKENI. This CDR3 contains 15 residues. The CDR3 spells CSSSPRTGRTDTQYF. As DNA, the CDR3 is TGTTCCAGCTCACCACGGACAGGGAGAACAGATACGCAGTATTTT.

This rearrangement joins TRBV7-2 to TRBJ2-5, with 12 nucleotides matching TRBD2. The germline V gene has CDR1 SGHTA and CDR2 FQGNSA. The CDR3 loop spans 18 amino acids. The junction had 14 bases not matched to a gene; V was cut back by 5 bases and J by 4 bases. CDR3: CASSVIGSLAGGRETQYF. The CDR3 DNA reads as TGTGCCAGCAGCGTAATCGGATCCCTAGCGGGGGGGCGAGAGACCCAGTACTTC.

This clonotype came up once. This chain connects TRBV14 to TRBJ2-2, with D unresolved. CDR3 length equals 14 residues. Germline values: CDR1 SGHDN, CDR2 FVKESK. V was cut by 3 bases and J by 4 bases, with 9 bases left in between. The CDR3 DNA is TGTGCCAGCAGCCACCCGGCCGGCACCGGGGAGCTGTTTTTT. Its translation is CASSHPAGTGELFF.

This clonotype was seen a handful of times. The chain recombines TRBV6-2 or TRBV6-3 with TRBJ2-4, with D possibly matching TRBD2 (5 bases). Germline assignment: CDR1 MNHEY and CDR2 SVGEGT. Trimming left V 4 bases short and J 6 bases short, with 13 bases between. The CDR3 contains 14 residues. CDR3 coding DNA: TGTGCCAGCAGTTCACCCCCACGGGGAAACATTCAGTACTTC. It translates to CASSSPPRGNIQYF.

A few counts support this clonotype. V is TRBV7-2 and J is TRBJ2-1; TRBD1 matches at 7 bases. Germline trimming cut 6 bases from V and 2 bases from J; bases unmatched to any gene: 10. The CDR3 sequence is 16 residues long. Germline V gives CDR1 SGHTA, CDR2 FQGNSA. The CDR3 sequence: CASSSTTGSPYNEQFF. Here the CDR3 DNA reads TGTGCCAGCAGTTCCACGACAGGGTCCCCCTACAATGAGCAGTTCTTC.

The table lists this clonotype with a few counts. V usage is TRBV6-2 or TRBV6-3 and J usage is TRBJ2-3, with D hard to call. The CDR3 totals 12 residues. The germline gives CDR1 MNHEY, CDR2 SVGEGT. Trimming removed 0 bases from V and 6 bases from J, with 4 bases in between. CDR3 coding DNA: TGTGCCAGCAGTTACTCGGATGATACGCAGTATTTT. As protein: CASSYSDDTQYF.